The clone carrying this T cell receptor (beta chain) was counted a single time. Generated by immunoSEQ multiplex PCR, the TCRdb table keeps only in-frame clones and is missing some. The sample records tens of thousands of clones, approximately 93% being singletons. This entry is derived from a study of T cell changes during pregnancy in multiple sclerosis. The CDR3 is 17 residues long. Trimming pared 2 bases from V and 3 bases from J, leaving 21 bases between. V usage is TRBV5-3 and J usage is TRBJ2-7; a possible D gene is TRBD1 (5 bases). TRBV5-3 is labeled an ORF, and its function is uncertain. The sequence derives from a female donor with multiple sclerosis, enrolled in a pregnancy study. Sequencing used CD8+ T cells from peripheral blood mononuclear cells, obtained in the third trimester of pregnancy. The CDR3 DNA sequence: TGTGCCAGAAGCTTTACTATAGGAAGGGGTTCTCTCTACGAGCAGTACTTC. This gives the protein CARSFTIGRGSLYEQYF.